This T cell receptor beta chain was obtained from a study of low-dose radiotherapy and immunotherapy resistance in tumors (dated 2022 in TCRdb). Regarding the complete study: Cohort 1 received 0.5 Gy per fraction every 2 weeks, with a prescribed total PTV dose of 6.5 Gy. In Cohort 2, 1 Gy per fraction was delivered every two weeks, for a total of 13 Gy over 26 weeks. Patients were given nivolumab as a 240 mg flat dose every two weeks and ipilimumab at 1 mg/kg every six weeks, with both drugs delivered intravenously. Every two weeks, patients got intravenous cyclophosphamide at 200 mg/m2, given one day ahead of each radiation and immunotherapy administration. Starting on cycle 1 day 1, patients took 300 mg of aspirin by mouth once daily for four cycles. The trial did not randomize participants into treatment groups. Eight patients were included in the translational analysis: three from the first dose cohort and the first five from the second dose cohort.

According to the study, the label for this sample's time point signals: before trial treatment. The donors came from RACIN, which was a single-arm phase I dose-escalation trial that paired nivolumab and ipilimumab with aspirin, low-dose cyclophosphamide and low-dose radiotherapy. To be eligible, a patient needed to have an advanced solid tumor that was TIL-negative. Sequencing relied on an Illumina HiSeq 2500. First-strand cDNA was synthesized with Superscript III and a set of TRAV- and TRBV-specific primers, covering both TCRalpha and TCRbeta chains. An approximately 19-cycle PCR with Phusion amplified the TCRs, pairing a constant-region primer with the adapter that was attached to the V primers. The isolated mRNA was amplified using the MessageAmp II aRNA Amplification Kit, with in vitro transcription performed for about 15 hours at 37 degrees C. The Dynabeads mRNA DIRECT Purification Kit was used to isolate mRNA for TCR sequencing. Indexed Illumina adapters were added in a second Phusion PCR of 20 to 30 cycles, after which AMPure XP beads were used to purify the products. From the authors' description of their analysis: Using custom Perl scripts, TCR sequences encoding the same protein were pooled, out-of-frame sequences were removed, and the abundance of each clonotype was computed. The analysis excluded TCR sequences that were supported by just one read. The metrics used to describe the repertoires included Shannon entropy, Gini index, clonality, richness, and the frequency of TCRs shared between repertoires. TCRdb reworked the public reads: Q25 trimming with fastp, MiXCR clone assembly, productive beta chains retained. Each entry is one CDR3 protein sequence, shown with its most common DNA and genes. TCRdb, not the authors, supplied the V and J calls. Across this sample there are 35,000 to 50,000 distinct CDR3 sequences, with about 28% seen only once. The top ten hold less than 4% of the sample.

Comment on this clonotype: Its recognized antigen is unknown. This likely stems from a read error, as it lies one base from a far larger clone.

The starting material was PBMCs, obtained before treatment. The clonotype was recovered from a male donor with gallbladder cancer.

The bases read TGTGCCAGCAGCGGTAGCGGCTACGAGCAGTTCTTC. Translated, this gives CASSGSGYEQFF. The chain was built from TRBV4-2 and TRBJ2-1, with TRBD2 tentatively as D gene (6 bases match). Reading the germline V gene gives CDR1 LGHNA and CDR2 YNFKEQ. The CDR3 measures 12 amino acids from cysteine to phenylalanine. The CDR3 DNA has 36 bases and is translated from base 1. V and J are truncated by 5 bases and 10 bases respectively, leaving an intervening sequence of 12 bases.